This entry describes one TCR beta chain. Its specificity is not known. The source of the sample is a study of post-analysis software for immune sequencing data. Study-wide context: The disease courses spanned relapsing-remitting, secondary progressive and progressive-relapsing forms of multiple sclerosis. Study-level results: Under the F measure, samples that were prepared in one batch clustered strongly together. Controls had lower frequencies than patients of roughly five TRBV segments, which included TRBV5-6, TRBV5-1 and TRBV20-1.

Each TCR beta cDNA library carried unique molecular identifiers. Yield was 450,000 to 650,000 cDNA molecules from around 1 to 9.1 million T cells. One entry per CDR3 protein results from TCRdb running MiXCR on the PCR reads. The data contain over 150,000 distinct CDR3 sequences, about 32% of them singletons. The CDR3 is made up of 14 amino acids. V trimming: 4 bases; J trimming: 6 bases; junction bases outside the gene matches: 7. CDR1 and CDR2 (germline): SGHRS, YFSETQ. The V call is TRBV5-1, the J call TRBJ1-1, with 9 bases fitting TRBD1. The receptor was derived from a girl aged 10 to 17 with multiple sclerosis. The sample taken for sequencing was blood. CDR3 bases: TGCGCCAGCAGCCTCGGGACAGGGCGGGCTGAAGCTTTCTTT. It codes for CASSLGTGRAEAFF.